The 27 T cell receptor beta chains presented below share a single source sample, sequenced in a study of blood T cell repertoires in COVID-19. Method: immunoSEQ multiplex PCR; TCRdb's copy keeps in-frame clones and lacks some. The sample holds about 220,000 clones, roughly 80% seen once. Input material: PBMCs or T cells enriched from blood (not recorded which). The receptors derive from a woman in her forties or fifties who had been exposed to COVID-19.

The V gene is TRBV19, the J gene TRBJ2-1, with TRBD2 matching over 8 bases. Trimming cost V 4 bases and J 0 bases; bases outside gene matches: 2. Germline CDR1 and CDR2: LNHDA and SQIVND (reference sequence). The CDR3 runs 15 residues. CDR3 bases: TGTGCCAGTAGTACACTAGCGGCCTCCTACAATGAGCAGTTCTTC. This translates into CASSTLAASYNEQFF.

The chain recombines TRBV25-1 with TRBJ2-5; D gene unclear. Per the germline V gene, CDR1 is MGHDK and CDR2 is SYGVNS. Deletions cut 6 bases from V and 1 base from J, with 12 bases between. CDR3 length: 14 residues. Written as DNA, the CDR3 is TGTGCCAGCAGCCCAGTGTGGCTCCAAGAGACCCAGTACTTC. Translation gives CASSPVWLQETQYF. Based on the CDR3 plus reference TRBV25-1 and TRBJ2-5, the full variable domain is EADIYQTPRYLVIGTGKKITLECSQTMGHDKMYWYQQDPGMELHLIHYSYGVNSTEKGDLSSESTVSRIRTEHFPLTLESARPSHTSQYLCASSPVWLQETQYFGPGTRLLVL.

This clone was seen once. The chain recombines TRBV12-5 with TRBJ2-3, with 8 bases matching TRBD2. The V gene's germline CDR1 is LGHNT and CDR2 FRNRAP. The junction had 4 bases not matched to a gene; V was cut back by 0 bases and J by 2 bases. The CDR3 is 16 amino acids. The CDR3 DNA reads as TGTGCTAGTGGTTTGGTATATAGCGGGGACACAGATACGCAGTATTTT. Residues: CASGLVYSGDTDTQYF.

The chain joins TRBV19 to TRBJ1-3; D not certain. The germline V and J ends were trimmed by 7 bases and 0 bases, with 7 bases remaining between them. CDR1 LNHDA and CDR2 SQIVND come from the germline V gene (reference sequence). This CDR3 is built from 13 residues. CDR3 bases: TGTGCCAGTAAATTGGCCTCTGGAAACACCATATATTTT. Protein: CASKLASGNTIYF. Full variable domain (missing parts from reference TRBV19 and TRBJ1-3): DGGITQSPKYLFRKEGQNVTLSCEQNLNHDAMYWYRQDPGQGLRLIYYSQIVNDFQKGDIAEGYSVSREKKESFPLTVTSAQKNPTAFYLCASKLASGNTIYFGEGSWLTVV.

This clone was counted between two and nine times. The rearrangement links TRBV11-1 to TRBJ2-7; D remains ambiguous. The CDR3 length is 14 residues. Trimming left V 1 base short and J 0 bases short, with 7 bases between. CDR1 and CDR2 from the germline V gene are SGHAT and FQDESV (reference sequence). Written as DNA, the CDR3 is TGTGCCAGCAGCTTAGTAAGGAGCTCCTACGAGCAGTACTTC. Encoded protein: CASSLVRSSYEQYF.

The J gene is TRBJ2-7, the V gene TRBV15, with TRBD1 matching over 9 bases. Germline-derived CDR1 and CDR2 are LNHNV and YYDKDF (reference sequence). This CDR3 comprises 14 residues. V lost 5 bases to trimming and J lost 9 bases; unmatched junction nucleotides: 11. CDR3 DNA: TGTGCCACCAGCCGTGGGGACAGGGAGGAATGGCAGTACTTC. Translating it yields CATSRGDREEWQYF.

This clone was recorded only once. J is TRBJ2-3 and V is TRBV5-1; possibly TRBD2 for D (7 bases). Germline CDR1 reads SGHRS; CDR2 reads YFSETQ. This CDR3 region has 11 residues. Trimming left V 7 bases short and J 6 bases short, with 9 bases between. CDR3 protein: CASRGADTQYF. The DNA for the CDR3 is TGCGCCAGCCGGGGGGCTGATACGCAGTATTTT.

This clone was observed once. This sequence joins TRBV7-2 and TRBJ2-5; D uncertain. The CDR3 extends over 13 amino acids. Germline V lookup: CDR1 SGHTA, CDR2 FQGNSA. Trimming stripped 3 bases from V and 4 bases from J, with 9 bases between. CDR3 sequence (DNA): TGTGCCAGCAGCTTGAGGTTGCGAGAGACCCAGTACTTC. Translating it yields CASSLRLRETQYF.

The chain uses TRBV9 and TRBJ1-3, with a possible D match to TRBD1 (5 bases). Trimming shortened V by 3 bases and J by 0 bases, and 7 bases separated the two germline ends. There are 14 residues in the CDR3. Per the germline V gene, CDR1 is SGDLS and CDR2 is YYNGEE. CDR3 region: CASSAGLSGNTIYF. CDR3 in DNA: TGTGCCAGCAGCGCGGGACTCTCTGGAAACACCATATATTTT.

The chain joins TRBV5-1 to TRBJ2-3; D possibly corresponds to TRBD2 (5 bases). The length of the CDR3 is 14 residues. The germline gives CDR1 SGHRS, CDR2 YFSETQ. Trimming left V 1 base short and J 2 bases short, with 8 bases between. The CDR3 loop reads CASSLSLDTDTQYF. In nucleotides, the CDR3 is TGCGCCAGCAGCTTGTCACTAGACACAGATACGCAGTATTTT.

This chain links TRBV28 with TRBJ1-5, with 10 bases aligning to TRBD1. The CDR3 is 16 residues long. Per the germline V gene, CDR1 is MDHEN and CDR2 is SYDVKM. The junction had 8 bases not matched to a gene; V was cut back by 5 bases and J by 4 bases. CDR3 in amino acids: CASSTRTGGSNQPQHF. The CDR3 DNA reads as TGTGCCAGCAGTACCCGGACAGGGGGTAGTAATCAGCCCCAGCATTTT.

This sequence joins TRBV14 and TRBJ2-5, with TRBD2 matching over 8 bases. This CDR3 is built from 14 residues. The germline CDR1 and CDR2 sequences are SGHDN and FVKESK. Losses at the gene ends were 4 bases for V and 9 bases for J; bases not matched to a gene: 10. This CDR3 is CASSPSGGLVPQYF. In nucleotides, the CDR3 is TGTGCCAGCAGCCCGAGCGGGGGACTTGTACCCCAGTACTTC. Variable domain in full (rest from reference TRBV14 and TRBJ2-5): EAGVTQFPSHSVIEKGQTVTLRCDPISGHDNLYWYRRVMGKEIKFLLHFVKESKQDESGMPNNRFLAERTGGTYSTLKVQPAELEDSGVYFCASSPSGGLVPQYFGPGTRLLVL.

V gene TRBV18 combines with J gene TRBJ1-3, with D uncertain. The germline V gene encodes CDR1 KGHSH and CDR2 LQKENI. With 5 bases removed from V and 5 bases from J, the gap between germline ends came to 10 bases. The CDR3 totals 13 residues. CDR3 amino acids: CASSGEPRNTIYF. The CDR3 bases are TGTGCCAGCTCAGGAGAGCCTCGAAACACCATATATTTT.

The CDR3 reads CASNGDQPQHF. CDR3 DNA: TGTGCCAGCAACGGGGATCAGCCCCAGCATTTT. This chain connects TRBV3-1 (or the pseudogene TRBV3-2) to TRBJ1-5; D is unresolved. The germline V gene has CDR1 LGHDT and CDR2 YNNKEL (reference sequence). The CDR3 runs 11 residues. V was clipped by 7 bases and J by 5 bases, with 6 bases between them.

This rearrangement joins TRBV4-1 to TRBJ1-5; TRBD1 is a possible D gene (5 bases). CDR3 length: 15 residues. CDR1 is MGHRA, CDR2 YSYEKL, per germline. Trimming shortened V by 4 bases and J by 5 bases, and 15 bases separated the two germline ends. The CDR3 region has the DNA TGCGCCAGCAGCCTTACCCAGGGAGGTTATCAGCCCCAGCATTTT. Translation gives CASSLTQGGYQPQHF.

The CDR3 nucleotides are TGCGCCAGCAGCTTGGAACGGCGGGGGTCCACAGATACGCAGTATTTT. Its translation: CASSLERRGSTDTQYF. J is TRBJ2-3 and V is TRBV5-1, with 7 bases identical to TRBD2. Germline assignment: CDR1 SGHRS and CDR2 YFSETQ. This CDR3 has 16 residues. J lost 2 bases, V lost 0 bases, and 6 bases had no gene match.

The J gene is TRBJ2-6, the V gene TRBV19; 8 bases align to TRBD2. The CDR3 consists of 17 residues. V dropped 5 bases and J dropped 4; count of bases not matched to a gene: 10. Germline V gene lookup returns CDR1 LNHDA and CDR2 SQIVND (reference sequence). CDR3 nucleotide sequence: TGTGCCAGTAGTCCGGGAGGGGAAAAGGCCGGGGCCAACGTCCTGACTTTC. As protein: CASSPGGEKAGANVLTF.

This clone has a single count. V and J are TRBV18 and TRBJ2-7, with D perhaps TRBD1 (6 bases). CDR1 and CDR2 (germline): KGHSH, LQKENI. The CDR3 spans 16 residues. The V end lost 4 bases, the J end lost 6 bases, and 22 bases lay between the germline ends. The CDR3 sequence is CASSLDRQASASEQYF. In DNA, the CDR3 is TGTGCCAGCTCACTCGACAGACAGGCCTCCGCCTCCGAGCAGTACTTC.

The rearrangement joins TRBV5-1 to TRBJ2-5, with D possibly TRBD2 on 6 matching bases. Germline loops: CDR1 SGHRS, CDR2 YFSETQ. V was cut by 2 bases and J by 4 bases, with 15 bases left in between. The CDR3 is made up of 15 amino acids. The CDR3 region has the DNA TGCGCCAGCAGCTTAAGTTGGGGGGTCGGAGAGACCCAGTACTTC. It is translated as CASSLSWGVGETQYF.

DNA for the CDR3: TGCGCCAGCAGCCAAGTACGCTCCGGGGGGACCCAGTACTTC. Amino acids: CASSQVRSGGTQYF. The gene calls are TRBV4-3 and TRBJ2-5; tentatively, D is TRBD2 (6 bases). CDR3 length: 14 residues. Germline CDR1 and CDR2: LGHNA and YSLEER. The V end was cut by 1 base, the J end by 7 bases, with 13 bases between.

CDR3 loop: CASAGQGDDTQYF. The DNA for the CDR3 is TGCGCCAGCGCGGGACAGGGTGACGATACGCAGTATTTT. The chain carries TRBV10-1 and TRBJ2-3; 9 bases match TRBD1. CDR3 length: 13 amino acids. V shed 8 bases, J shed 6 bases, and the junction held 6 bases outside the gene matches. Germline V gene sequence: CDR1 WNHNN, CDR2 SYGVQD (reference sequence).

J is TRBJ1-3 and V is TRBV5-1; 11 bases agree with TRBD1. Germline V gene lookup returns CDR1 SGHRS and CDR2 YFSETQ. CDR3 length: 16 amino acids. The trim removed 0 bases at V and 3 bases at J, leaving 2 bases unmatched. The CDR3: CASSLDGTGGGNTIYF. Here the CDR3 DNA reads TGCGCCAGCAGCTTGGACGGGACAGGGGGTGGAAACACCATATATTTT. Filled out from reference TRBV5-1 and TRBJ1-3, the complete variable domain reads KAGVTQTPRYLIKTRGQQVTLSCSPISGHRSVSWYQQTPGQGLQFLFEYFSETQRNKGNFPGRFSGRQFSNSRSEMNVSTLELGDSALYLCASSLDGTGGGNTIYFGEGSWLTVV.

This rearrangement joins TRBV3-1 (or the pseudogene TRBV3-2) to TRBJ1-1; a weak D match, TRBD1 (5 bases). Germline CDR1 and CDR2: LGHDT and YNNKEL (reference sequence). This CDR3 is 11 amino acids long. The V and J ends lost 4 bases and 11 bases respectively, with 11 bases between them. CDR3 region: CASSLQGRAFF. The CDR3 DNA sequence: TGTGCCAGCAGCCTTCAGGGAAGGGCTTTCTTT.

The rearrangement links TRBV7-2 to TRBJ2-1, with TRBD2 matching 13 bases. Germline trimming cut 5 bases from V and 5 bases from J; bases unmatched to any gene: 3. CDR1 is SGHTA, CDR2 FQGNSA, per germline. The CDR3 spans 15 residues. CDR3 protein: CASSRTSGGHNEQFF. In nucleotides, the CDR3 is TGTGCCAGCAGCCGGACTAGCGGGGGTCACAATGAGCAGTTCTTC.

Here the CDR3 reads CASRRTGGADTQYF. CDR3 bases: TGCGCCAGCAGGCGGACAGGGGGCGCAGATACGCAGTATTTT. The chain joins TRBV5-1 to TRBJ2-3; 11 nucleotides line up with TRBD1. The CDR3 consists of 14 residues. Per germline, CDR1 SGHRS and CDR2 YFSETQ. V was clipped by 5 bases and J by 4 bases; unmatched bases: 3.

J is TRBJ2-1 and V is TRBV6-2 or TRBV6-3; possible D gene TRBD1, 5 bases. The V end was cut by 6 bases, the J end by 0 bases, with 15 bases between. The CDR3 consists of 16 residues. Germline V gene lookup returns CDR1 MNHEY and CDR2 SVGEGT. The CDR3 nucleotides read TGTGCCAGCAGCCCCGACAGCTCCCGCTCCTACAATGAGCAGTTCTTC. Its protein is CASSPDSSRSYNEQFF.

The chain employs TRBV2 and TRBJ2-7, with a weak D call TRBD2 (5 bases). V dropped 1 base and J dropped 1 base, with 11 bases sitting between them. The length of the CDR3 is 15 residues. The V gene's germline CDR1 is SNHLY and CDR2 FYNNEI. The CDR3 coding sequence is TGTGCCAGCAGTGAAGTAAGGACTCTATCCTACGAGCAGTACTTC. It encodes CASSEVRTLSYEQYF. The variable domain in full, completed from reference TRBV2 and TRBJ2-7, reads EPEVTQTPSHQVTQMGQEVILRCVPISNHLYFYWYRQILGQKVEFLVSFYNNEISEKSEIFDDQFSVERPDGSNFTLKIRSTKLEDSAMYFCASSEVRTLSYEQYFGPGTRLTVT.